This T cell receptor (beta chain) came from a study of T cells after posttransplantation cyclophosphamide (dated by TCRdb to the mid-2010s). Regarding the research as a whole: Using TRB sequencing, the study followed how the T cell repertoire reconstituted after myeloablative bone marrow transplantation in which posttransplantation cyclophosphamide served as GVHD prophylaxis. Antigen receptor sequencing covered samples from a few dozen PTCy-treated patients and 15 to 20 of their related bone marrow donors. TRB sequencing was performed on blood from all 35 or so PTCy patients with 1-year posttransplant specimens. Up to roughly 3 additional blood samples from 2 to 5.2 years after transplant were also TRB-sequenced in 3 patients, as was pretransplant blood from a handful of patients. Because TRA and TRB clonality correlated tightly in 10 or so samples, later TCR analyses were limited to TRB. Public TRB sequences were queried against a database of over 3,500 sequences associated with responses to pathogens, tumor antigens, self-antigens and alloantigens.

With regard to this clone: There is no known antigen for this receptor. Base qualities are missing; no much larger clone stands one base away.

The junction shows trimming of 4 bases on V and 3 bases on J, plus 12 bases between the germline ends. CDR1 and CDR2, looked up from the germline V gene, are LGHNA and YNFKEQ. The CDR3 starts with the cysteine, ends with the phenylalanine, and has 15 residues. This entry keeps only the CDR3 DNA: 45 bases, framed from base 1. The treatment or condition label for this specimen denotes: high-dose cyclophosphamide on days +3 and +4 as single-agent GVHD prophylaxis. For conditioning, the PTCy patients got busulfan and fludarabine, then a related or unrelated marrow graft, followed by cyclophosphamide on days +3 and +4. The PTCy-treated patients were enrolled in a prospective multi-institutional clinical trial. Peripheral blood and bone marrow mononuclear cells were isolated by Ficoll-Hypaque density centrifugation and cryopreserved. CD4+ and CD8+ T cells, including naive and memory subsets, were sorted by FACS on a FACSAria II.

Study-level results and caveats: At 1-2 months, donor-recipient similarity was low but rose over the first year, and the later blood repertoires were often dominated by donor CD8+ memory clones. The TRB repertoires of T cells infiltrating skin or the GI tract showed only limited overlap with the TRB repertoires found in blood. Across approximately 45 patients, recipient CMV seropositivity and CMV reactivation were highly associated with TRB clonality; PTCy diversity was similar to CNI/methotrexate controls.

Genomic DNA was used for TRB sequencing, which was performed with the immunoSEQ assay at survey resolution or with the hsTCRB kit. In the original analysis: The immunoSEQ software handled initial read processing, and the LymphoSeq R package was used for repertoire analyses. Clonality was computed as 1 minus normalized Shannon entropy, and a Gini coefficient was also calculated for each TRB dataset. To infer phenotypes in unsorted samples, TRB sequences from sorted subsets of the recipient or donor were mapped onto unsorted samples from the same recipient. TCRdb's version of the immuneACCESS table is confined to in-frame rearrangements and falls short of the full clone set. An unresolved V gene accounts for under half of the shortfall where checked; the remainder is of unknown origin. Clone size and V and J calls were adopted from that table, with D and trimming inferred from the DNA. Present in this sample are about 5,000 clones, 70% to 85% of which were seen just once. Less than 4% of the sample is held by the ten biggest clonotypes.

The sample here was CD4+ T cells sorted from blood, taken around 350 days after allogeneic stem cell transplant with posttransplant cyclophosphamide. This sequence uses TRBV4-2 and TRBJ2-2, with TRBD2 tentatively as D gene (6 bases match). The source is a male patient between 50 and 60 years old who received an allogeneic stem cell transplant from a related donor and was CMV-positive. Some T cells may derive from the graft donor when a transplant has been performed. CDR3 sequence: CASSPSGVYTGELFF. The DNA reads as follows: TGTGCCAGCAGCCCGTCGGGAGTATACACCGGGGAGCTGTTTTTT.